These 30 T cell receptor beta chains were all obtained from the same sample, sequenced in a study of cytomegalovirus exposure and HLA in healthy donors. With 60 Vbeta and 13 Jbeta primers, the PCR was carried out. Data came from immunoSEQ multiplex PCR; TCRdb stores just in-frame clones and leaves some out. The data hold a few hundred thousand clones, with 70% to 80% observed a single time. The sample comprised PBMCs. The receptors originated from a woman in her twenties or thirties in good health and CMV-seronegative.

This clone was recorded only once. CDR3 sequence reads: CASSPSGGNYGYTF. CDR3 nucleotides: TGTGCCAGCTCACCATCGGGGGGAAACTATGGCTACACCTTC. This sequence joins TRBV18 and TRBJ1-2; tentatively, D is TRBD1 (5 bases). The CDR3 runs 14 residues. CDR1 is KGHSH and CDR2 is LQKENI in the germline V gene. The V end was cut by 2 bases, the J end by 2 bases, with 9 bases between.

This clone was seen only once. This CDR3 is CASSPQGLAGDTGELFF. The CDR3, as DNA: TGTGCCAGCAGCCCCCAGGGGCTAGCGGGAGACACCGGGGAGCTGTTTTTT. The chain uses TRBV9 and TRBJ2-2; 10 bases map to TRBD2. Germline assignment: CDR1 SGDLS and CDR2 YYNGEE. The CDR3 covers 17 residues. Unmatched junction bases numbered 9, after V lost 4 bases and J lost 3 bases.

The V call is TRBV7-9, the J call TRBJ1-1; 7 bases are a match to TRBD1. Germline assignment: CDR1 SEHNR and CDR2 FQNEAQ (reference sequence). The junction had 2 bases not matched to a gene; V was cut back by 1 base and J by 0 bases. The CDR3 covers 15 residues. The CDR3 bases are TGTGCCAGCAGCTTAGTGACAGGGATGAACACTGAAGCTTTCTTT. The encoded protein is CASSLVTGMNTEAFF.

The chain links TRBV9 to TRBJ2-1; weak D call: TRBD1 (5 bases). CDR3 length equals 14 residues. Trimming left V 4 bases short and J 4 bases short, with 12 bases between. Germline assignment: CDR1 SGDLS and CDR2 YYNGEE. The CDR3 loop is CASSPNDRYNEQFF. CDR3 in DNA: TGTGCCAGCAGCCCTAATGACAGATACAATGAGCAGTTCTTC.

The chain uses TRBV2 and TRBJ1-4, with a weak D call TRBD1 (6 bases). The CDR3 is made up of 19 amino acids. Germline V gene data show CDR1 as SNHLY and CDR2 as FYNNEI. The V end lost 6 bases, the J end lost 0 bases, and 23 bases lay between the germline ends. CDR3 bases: TGTGCCAGCAGAAGACGGACAGCCCTCTCGATCGCAACTAATGAAAAACTGTTTTTT. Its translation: CASRRRTALSIATNEKLFF.

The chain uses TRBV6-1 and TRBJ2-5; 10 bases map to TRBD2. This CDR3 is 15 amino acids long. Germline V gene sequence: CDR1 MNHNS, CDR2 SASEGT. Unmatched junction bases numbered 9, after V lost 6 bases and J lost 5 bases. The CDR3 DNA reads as TGTGCCAGCAGCTTTCTAGCGGGGGTTTCCGAGACCCAGTACTTC. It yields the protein CASSFLAGVSETQYF.

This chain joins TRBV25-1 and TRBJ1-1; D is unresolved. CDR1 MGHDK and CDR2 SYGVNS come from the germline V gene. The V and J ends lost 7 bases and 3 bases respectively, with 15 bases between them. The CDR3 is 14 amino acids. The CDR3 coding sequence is TGTGCCAGCACGCTCCGGGAAGGGCACACTGAAGCTTTCTTT. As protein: CASTLREGHTEAFF.

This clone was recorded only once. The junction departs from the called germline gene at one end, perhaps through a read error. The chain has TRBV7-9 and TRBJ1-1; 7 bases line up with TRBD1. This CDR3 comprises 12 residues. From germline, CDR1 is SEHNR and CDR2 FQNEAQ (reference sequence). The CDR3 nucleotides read TGTTCCAGCAGCTTAGCGTCAGGGGGAGCTTTCTTT. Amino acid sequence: CSSSLASGGAFF. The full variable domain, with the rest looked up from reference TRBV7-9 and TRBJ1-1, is DTGVSQNPRHKITKRGQNVTFRCDPISEHNRLYWYRQTLGQGPEFLTYFQNEAQLEKSRLLSDRFSAERPKGSFSTLEIQRTEQGDSAMYLCSSSLASGGAFFGQGTRLTVV.

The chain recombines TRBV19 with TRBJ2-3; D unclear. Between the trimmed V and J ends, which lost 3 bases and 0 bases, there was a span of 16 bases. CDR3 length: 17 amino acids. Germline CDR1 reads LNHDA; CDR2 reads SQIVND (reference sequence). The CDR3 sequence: CASSIPSAPSSTDTQYF. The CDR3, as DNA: TGTGCCAGTAGTATTCCCAGCGCCCCATCTAGCACAGATACGCAGTATTTT.

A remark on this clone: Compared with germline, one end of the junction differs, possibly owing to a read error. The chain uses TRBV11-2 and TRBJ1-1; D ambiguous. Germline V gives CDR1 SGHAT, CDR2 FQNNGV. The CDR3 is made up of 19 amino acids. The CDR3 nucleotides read TGTGCCAGCATCTTAGACGAACCGGGAACAGTAGGGCGTGGCACTGAAGCTTTCTTT. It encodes CASILDEPGTVGRGTEAFF.

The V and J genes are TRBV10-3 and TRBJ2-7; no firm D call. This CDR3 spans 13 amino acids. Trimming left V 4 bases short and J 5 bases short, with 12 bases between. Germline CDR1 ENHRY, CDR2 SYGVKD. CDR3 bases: TGTGCCATCAGTGGGGCCTTTTCGGACGAGCAGTACTTC. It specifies CAISGAFSDEQYF.

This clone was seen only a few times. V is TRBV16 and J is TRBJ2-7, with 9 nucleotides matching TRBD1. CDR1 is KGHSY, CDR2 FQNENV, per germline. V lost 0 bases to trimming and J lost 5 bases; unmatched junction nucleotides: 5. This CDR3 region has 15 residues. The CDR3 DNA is TGTGCCAGCAGCCAATCTGGACAGGGGTCCCACGAGCAGTACTTC. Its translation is CASSQSGQGSHEQYF.

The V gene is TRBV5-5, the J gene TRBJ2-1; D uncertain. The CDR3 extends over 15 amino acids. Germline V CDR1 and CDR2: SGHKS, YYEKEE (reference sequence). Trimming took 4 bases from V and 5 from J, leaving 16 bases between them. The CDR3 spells CASSPPPVQDNEQFF. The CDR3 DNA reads TGTGCCAGCAGCCCCCCGCCCGTGCAGGACAATGAGCAGTTCTTC.

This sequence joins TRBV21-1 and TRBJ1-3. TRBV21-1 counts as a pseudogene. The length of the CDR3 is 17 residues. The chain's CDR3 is CASSNWGRRGSGNTIYF. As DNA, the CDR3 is TGTGCCAGCAGCAATTGGGGACGGCGGGGCTCTGGAAACACCATATATTTT.

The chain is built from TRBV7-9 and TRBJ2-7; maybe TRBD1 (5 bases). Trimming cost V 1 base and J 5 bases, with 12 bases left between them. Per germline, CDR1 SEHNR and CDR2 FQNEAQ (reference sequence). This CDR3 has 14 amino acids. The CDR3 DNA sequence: TGTGCCAGCAGCTTAGAGCAGGGTACCCACGAGCAGTACTTC. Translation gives CASSLEQGTHEQYF.

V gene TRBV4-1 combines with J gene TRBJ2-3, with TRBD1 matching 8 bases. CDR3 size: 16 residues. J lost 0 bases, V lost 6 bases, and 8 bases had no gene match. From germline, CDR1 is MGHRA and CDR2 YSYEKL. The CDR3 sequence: CASRDGQGLSTDTQYF. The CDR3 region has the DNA TGCGCCAGCAGGGATGGACAGGGCCTTAGCACAGATACGCAGTATTTT.

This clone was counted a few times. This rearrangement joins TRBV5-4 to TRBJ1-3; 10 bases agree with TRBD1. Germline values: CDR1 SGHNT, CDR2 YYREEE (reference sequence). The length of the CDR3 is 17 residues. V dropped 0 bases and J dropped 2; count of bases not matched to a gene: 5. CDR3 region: CASSLEIGTGAGNTIYF. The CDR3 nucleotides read TGTGCCAGCAGCTTGGAAATCGGGACAGGGGCTGGAAACACCATATATTTT. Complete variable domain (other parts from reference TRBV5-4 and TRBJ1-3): ETGVTQSPTHLIKTRGQQVTLRCSSQSGHNTVSWYQQALGQGPQFIFQYYREEENGRGNFPPRFSGLQFPNYSSELNVNALELDDSALYLCASSLEIGTGAGNTIYFGEGSWLTVV.

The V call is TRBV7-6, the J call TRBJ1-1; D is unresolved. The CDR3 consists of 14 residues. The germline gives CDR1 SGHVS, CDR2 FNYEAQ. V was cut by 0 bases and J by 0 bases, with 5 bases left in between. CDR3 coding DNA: TGTGCCAGCAGCTTAGCCATAGTGAACACTGAAGCTTTCTTT. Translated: CASSLAIVNTEAFF.

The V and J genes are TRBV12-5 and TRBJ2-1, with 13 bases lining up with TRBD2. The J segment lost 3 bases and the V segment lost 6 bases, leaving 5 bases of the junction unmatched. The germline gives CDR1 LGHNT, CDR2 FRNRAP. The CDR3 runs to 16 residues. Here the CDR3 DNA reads TGTGCTAGTGGCCTGACTAGCGGGAGGAACTACAATGAGCAGTTCTTC. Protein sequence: CASGLTSGRNYNEQFF. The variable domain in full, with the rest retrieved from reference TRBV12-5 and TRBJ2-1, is DARVTQTPRHKVTEMGQEVTMRCQPILGHNTVFWYRQTMMQGLELLAYFRNRAPLDDSGMPKDRFSAEMPDATLATLKIQPSEPRDSAVYFCASGLTSGRNYNEQFFGPGTRLTVL.

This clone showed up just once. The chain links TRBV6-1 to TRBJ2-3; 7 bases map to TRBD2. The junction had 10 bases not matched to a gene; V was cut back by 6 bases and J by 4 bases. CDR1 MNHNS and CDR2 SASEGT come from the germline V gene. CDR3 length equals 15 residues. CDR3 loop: CASSAWRGKADTQYF. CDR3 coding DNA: TGTGCCAGCAGCGCCTGGCGGGGGAAGGCAGATACGCAGTATTTT.

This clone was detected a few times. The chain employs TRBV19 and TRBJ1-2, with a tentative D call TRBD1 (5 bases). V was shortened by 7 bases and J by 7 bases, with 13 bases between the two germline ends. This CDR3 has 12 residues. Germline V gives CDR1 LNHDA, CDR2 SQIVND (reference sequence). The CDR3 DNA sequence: TGTGCCAGTAACAGCAGGGTACGTGGCTACACCTTC. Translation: CASNSRVRGYTF.

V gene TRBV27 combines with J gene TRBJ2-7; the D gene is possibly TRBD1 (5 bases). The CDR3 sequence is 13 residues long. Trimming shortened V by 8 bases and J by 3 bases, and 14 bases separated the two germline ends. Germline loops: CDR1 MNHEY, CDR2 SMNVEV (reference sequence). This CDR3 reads CASGYRSDYEQYF. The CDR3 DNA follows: TGTGCCAGCGGCTACAGGTCAGACTACGAGCAGTACTTC.

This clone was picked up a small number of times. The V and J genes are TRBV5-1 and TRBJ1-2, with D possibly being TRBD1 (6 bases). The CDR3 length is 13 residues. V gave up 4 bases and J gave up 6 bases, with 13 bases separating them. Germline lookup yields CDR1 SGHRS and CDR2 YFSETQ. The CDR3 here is CASSPSGAHGYTF. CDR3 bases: TGCGCCAGCAGCCCTTCAGGGGCGCATGGCTACACCTTC.

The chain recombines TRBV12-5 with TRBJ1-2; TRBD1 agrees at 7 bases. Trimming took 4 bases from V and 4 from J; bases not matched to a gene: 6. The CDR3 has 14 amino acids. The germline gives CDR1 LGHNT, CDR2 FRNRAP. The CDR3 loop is CASGSSGQLYGYTF. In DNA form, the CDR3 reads TGTGCTAGTGGTTCCTCGGGACAGCTCTATGGCTACACCTTC.

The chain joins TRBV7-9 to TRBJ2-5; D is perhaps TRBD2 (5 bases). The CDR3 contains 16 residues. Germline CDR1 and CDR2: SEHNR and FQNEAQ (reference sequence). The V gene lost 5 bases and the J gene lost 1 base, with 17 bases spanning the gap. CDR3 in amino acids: CASSRGVYSVQETQYF. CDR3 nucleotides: TGTGCCAGCAGCCGGGGTGTTTATAGCGTCCAAGAGACCCAGTACTTC.

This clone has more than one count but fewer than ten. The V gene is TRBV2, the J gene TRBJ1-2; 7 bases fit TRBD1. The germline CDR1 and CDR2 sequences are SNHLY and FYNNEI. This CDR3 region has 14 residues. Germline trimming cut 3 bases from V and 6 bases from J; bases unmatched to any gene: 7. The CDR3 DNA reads TGTGCCAGCAGTGAGGGACAGAAGGGGAATGGCTACACCTTC. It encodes CASSEGQKGNGYTF. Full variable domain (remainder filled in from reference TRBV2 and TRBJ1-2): EPEVTQTPSHQVTQMGQEVILRCVPISNHLYFYWYRQILGQKVEFLVSFYNNEISEKSEIFDDQFSVERPDGSNFTLKIRSTKLEDSAMYFCASSEGQKGNGYTFGSGTRLTVV.

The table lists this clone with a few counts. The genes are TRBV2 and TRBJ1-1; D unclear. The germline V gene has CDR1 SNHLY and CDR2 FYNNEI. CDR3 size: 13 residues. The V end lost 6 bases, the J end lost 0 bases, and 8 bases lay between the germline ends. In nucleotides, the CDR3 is TGTGCCAGCAGACCAGATATGAACACTGAAGCTTTCTTT. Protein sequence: CASRPDMNTEAFF.

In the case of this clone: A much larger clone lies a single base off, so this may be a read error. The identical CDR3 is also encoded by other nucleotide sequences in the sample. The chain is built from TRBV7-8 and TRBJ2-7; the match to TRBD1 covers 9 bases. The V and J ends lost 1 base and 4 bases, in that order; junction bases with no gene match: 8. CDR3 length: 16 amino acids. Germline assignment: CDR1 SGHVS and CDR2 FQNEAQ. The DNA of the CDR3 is TGTGCCAGCAGCTTAGTTTCCGAGACAGGGGGATACGAGCAGTACTTC. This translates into CASSLVSETGGYEQYF.

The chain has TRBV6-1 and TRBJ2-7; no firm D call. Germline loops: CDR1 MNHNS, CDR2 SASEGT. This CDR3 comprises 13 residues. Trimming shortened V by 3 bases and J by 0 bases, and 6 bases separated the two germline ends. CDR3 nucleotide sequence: TGTGCCAGCAGTGACCAGGCCTCCTACGAGCAGTACTTC. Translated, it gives CASSDQASYEQYF.

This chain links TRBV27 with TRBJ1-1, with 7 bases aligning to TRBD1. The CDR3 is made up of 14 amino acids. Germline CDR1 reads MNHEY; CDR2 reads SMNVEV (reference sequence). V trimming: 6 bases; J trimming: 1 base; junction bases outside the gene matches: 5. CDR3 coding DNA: TGTGCCAGCAGATTGGGACAGTCGAACACTGAAGCTTTCTTT. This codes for CASRLGQSNTEAFF.